This T cell receptor (beta chain) was recovered during a study of shared T cell receptors in the human thymus. Clones were sequenced by immunoSEQ multiplex PCR, and TCRdb holds only the in-frame ones, with some missing. The sample yields almost 550,000 clones, 70% to 80% seen once. Germline values: CDR1 MNHNS, CDR2 SASEGT. This CDR3 region has 14 residues. A further study also used this sample, focusing on human thymus T cells. That source adds: Healthy Finnish infants undergoing corrective surgery for congenital heart defects provided the donor material. Thymic as well as blood repertoires seemed to favor certain V and J genes unevenly.

This sequence joins TRBV6-1 and TRBJ2-5, with 10 bases that match TRBD1. The end of the DNA fits TRBJ2-7 better, so the J call may be wrong. Specimen: thymocytes. This clonotype was obtained from a boy under two years old with a congenital heart defect. This chain's CDR3 is CASRLDRGSYEQYF. The CDR3 DNA sequence: TGTGCCAGCAGACTGGACAGGGGGTCCTACGAGCAGTACTTC.